This T cell receptor (beta chain) appears in the sequencing data of a study of neurological immune-mediated disorders. The length of the CDR3 is 18 residues. Per germline, CDR1 MNHEY and CDR2 SVGAGI. The V end lost 4 bases, the J end lost 0 bases, and 18 bases lay between the germline ends. The sample holds many counts of this clonotype. TCRdb used MiXCR to reprocess the 5' RACE reads, holding one entry per CDR3 protein. The data hold more than 50,000 distinct CDR3 sequences, with approximately 3.6% observed a single time. The chain recombines TRBV6-5 with TRBJ1-4, with a possible D match to TRBD1 (6 bases). Sequenced material: PBMCs. This clonotype originated in an older woman with multiple sclerosis. The CDR3: CASSSDSLRPATNEKLFF. CDR3 coding DNA: TGTGCCAGCAGTTCGGACAGCCTCCGGCCCGCAACTAATGAAAAACTGTTTTTT.